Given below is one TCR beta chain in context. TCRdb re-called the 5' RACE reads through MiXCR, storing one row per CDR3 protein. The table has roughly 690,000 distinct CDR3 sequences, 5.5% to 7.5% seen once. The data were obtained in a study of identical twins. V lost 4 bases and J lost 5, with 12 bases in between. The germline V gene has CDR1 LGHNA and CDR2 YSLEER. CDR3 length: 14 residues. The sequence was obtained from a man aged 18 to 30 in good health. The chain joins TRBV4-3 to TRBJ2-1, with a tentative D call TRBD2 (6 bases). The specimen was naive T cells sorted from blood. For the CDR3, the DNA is TGCGCCAGCAGCCCCCGGGACTGGAACAATGAGCAGTTCTTC. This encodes CASSPRDWNNEQFF.